The 12 T cell receptor beta chains in this list originate from one sample, sequenced in a study of graft-versus-host responses after intestinal transplantation. The method was immunoSEQ multiplex PCR; TCRdb's version includes in-frame clones alone and lacks a portion of them. Among some 100,000 clones listed, about nine tenths were seen once. Antigen specificity for these receptors is unknown. Source: unstimulated CD8+ T cells sorted from spleen or lymph node cells, taken before intestinal transplant. Receptor source: a human donor who received an intestinal transplant.

This chain connects TRBV6-5 to TRBJ2-1, with unresolved D. Looked up from germline, CDR1 is MNHEY and CDR2 is SVGAGI. The length of the CDR3 is 13 residues. V lost 2 bases and J 2 bases, leaving 4 bases between the germline ends. Here the CDR3 reads CASSYGTYNEQFF. The CDR3 nucleotides read TGTGCCAGCAGTTACGGGACCTACAATGAGCAGTTCTTC.

The chain combines TRBV19 with TRBJ1-1, with no clear D. V lost 3 bases and J lost 5, with 7 bases in between. This CDR3 comprises 12 residues. The germline CDR1 and CDR2 sequences are LNHDA and SQIVND (reference sequence). CDR3 coding DNA: TGTGCCAGTAGTATTCTTGGTACTGAAGCTTTCTTT. It is translated as CASSILGTEAFF. Full variable domain (outside the CDR3, taken from reference TRBV19 and TRBJ1-1): DGGITQSPKYLFRKEGQNVTLSCEQNLNHDAMYWYRQDPGQGLRLIYYSQIVNDFQKGDIAEGYSVSREKKESFPLTVTSAQKNPTAFYLCASSILGTEAFFGQGTRLTVV.

The gene calls are TRBV4-1 and TRBJ2-7; maybe TRBD2 (6 bases). V was cut by 0 bases and J by 2 bases, with 8 bases left in between. Germline CDR1 MGHRA, CDR2 YSYEKL. The CDR3 extends over 14 amino acids. CDR3 sequence reads: CASSQDTSTYEQYF. CDR3 in DNA: TGCGCCAGCAGCCAAGATACTAGCACCTACGAGCAGTACTTC.

In its sample, this clone was seen once. The rearrangement uses TRBV15 and TRBJ2-7; 12 nucleotides agree with TRBD1. This CDR3 is built from 15 residues. CDR1 and CDR2 (germline): LNHNV, YYDKDF (reference sequence). The V segment lost 2 bases and the J segment 4 bases; nucleotides outside the gene matches: 3. The CDR3 region has the DNA TGTGCCACCAGCAGACCGGGACAGGGGGCTTACGAGCAGTACTTC. Translated: CATSRPGQGAYEQYF.

V usage is TRBV29-1 and J usage is TRBJ1-2, with 7 bases matching TRBD1. The CDR3 is made up of 13 amino acids. The V gene end was trimmed by 5 bases and the J gene end by 4 bases; junction bases not matched to a gene: 7. Per the germline V gene, CDR1 is SQVTM and CDR2 is ANQGSEA. CDR3 sequence reads: CSVRQGMVYGYTF. DNA for the CDR3: TGCAGCGTTAGACAGGGTATGGTCTATGGCTACACCTTC.

This CDR3 reads CASSLADGFEAFF. DNA of the CDR3: TGTGCCAGCAGTCTGGCCGACGGTTTTGAAGCTTTCTTT. The V and J genes are TRBV7-3 and TRBJ1-1; D uncertain. CDR3 length equals 13 residues. Germline V lookup: CDR1 SGHTA, CDR2 FQGTGA. Trimming took 6 bases from V and 7 from J, leaving 15 bases between them.

The chain is built from TRBV6-5 and TRBJ1-2, with a weak D call TRBD1 (5 bases). V lost 5 bases to trimming and J lost 4 bases, with 14 bases between them. Germline values: CDR1 MNHEY, CDR2 SVGAGI. This CDR3 contains 14 residues. CDR3 residues: CASSLRGAPYGYTF. The CDR3 DNA follows: TGTGCCAGCAGTCTCCGGGGCGCCCCCTATGGCTACACCTTC.

This chain uses TRBV2 with TRBJ1-5; no clear D. The V gene lost 3 bases and the J gene lost 4 bases, with 7 bases spanning the gap. Looked up from germline, CDR1 is SNHLY and CDR2 is FYNNEI. There are 13 residues in the CDR3. The CDR3 reads CASSDTPNQPQHF. The CDR3 DNA follows: TGTGCCAGCAGTGACACACCTAATCAGCCCCAGCATTTT.

The CDR3 is CASSLARGGSYNEQFF. The CDR3 nucleotides are TGCGCCAGCAGCTTGGCCAGGGGCGGCTCCTACAATGAGCAGTTCTTC. The rearrangement uses TRBV5-1 and TRBJ2-1, with D possibly matching TRBD1 (6 bases). V was trimmed by 0 bases and J by 0 bases, leaving 10 bases between them. The germline V gene has CDR1 SGHRS and CDR2 YFSETQ. The length of the CDR3 is 16 residues.

The chain carries TRBV9 and TRBJ2-3; TRBD1 might be the D (8 bases). The germline V gene has CDR1 SGDLS and CDR2 YYNGEE. The CDR3 spans 13 residues. V was pared by 6 bases and J by 4 bases, with 12 bases between. The CDR3 sequence is CASNRGGPDTQYF. The CDR3 bases are TGTGCCAGCAACAGGGGGGGTCCAGATACGCAGTATTTT.

The chain uses TRBV5-6 and TRBJ2-7; D remains unclear. Per the germline V gene, CDR1 is SGHDT and CDR2 is YYEEEE. CDR3 length equals 14 residues. V lost 6 bases and J lost 2, with 15 bases in between. DNA of the CDR3: TGTGCCAGCAAAATCGGATCGGTAGCCTACGAGCAGTACTTC. It specifies CASKIGSVAYEQYF.

This chain links TRBV5-1 with TRBJ2-1, with D hard to call. The length of the CDR3 is 17 residues. CDR1 and CDR2 from the germline V gene are SGHRS and YFSETQ. Trimming removed 4 bases from V and 0 bases from J, with 17 bases in between. The CDR3 loop reads CASSKPLTRSSYNEQFF. DNA of the CDR3: TGCGCCAGCAGCAAGCCCCTAACACGAAGCTCCTACAATGAGCAGTTCTTC. Complete variable domain (other parts from reference TRBV5-1 and TRBJ2-1): KAGVTQTPRYLIKTRGQQVTLSCSPISGHRSVSWYQQTPGQGLQFLFEYFSETQRNKGNFPGRFSGRQFSNSRSEMNVSTLELGDSALYLCASSKPLTRSSYNEQFFGPGTRLTVL.